One sample yielded the 27 T cell receptor beta chains listed below, sequenced in a study of T cells after yellow fever vaccination. Via MiXCR, TCRdb re-called the 5' RACE reads, giving one row per CDR3 protein. The table shows about 69,000 distinct CDR3 sequences, with about 6% occurring only once. Sequenced here: CD4+ T cells sorted from PBMCs, sampled around 14 days after the first yellow fever vaccination. Receptors were obtained from a young man who received the YFV17D yellow fever vaccine.

This clonotype was recorded at least ten times. An end of the junction does not agree with germline; a read error may underlie this. V gene TRBV20-1 combines with J gene TRBJ2-1; 14 nucleotides match TRBD2. CDR1 is DFQATT and CDR2 is SNEGSKA in the germline V gene (reference sequence). This CDR3 is built from 12 residues. DNA for the CDR3: TGCAGTGCTCCCGGGACTAGCGGGGGCCCCATCTTC. Translation: CSAPGTSGGPIF.

A few counts support this clonotype. The chain links TRBV7-2 to TRBJ1-1; D is ambiguous. The CDR3 sequence is 14 residues long. CDR1 is SGHTA and CDR2 is FQGNSA in the germline V gene. V was shortened by 7 bases and J by 1 base, with 13 bases between the two germline ends. CDR3 in DNA: TGTGCCAGCACACCGCGTGACGGGAACACTGAAGCTTTCTTT. It is translated as CASTPRDGNTEAFF.

At least ten counts were recorded for this clonotype. The chain couples TRBV20-1 to TRBJ2-1; TRBD2 matches at 8 bases. From germline, CDR1 is DFQATT and CDR2 SNEGSKA (reference sequence). The CDR3 runs 15 residues. V lost 5 bases to trimming and J lost 4 bases; unmatched junction nucleotides: 10. The CDR3 loop is CSALRGGTSYNEQFF. The CDR3 bases are TGCAGTGCTCTCCGCGGGGGGACCTCTTACAATGAGCAGTTCTTC.

This clonotype appeared many times. The genes are TRBV5-4 and TRBJ2-1; TRBD2 matches 7 bases. This CDR3 is 16 amino acids long. Looked up from germline, CDR1 is SGHNT and CDR2 is YYREEE (reference sequence). The trim removed 3 bases at V and 8 bases at J, leaving 14 bases unmatched. The CDR3 DNA sequence: TGTGCCAGCAGCTCGGGAGGTAGCGGGTTGAGTTATGAGCAGTTCTTC. The encoded protein is CASSSGGSGLSYEQFF.

At least ten counts were recorded for this clonotype. The chain recombines TRBV6-5 with TRBJ1-2; a weak D match, TRBD1 (5 bases). V was trimmed by 3 bases and J by 8 bases, leaving 19 bases between them. The CDR3 totals 15 residues. Germline CDR1 MNHEY, CDR2 SVGAGI. The CDR3 region is CASSYPPEGTYGYTF. For the CDR3, the DNA is TGTGCCAGCAGTTATCCCCCGGAAGGGACCTACGGCTACACCTTC.

This clonotype was seen at least ten times. The V call is TRBV27, the J call TRBJ1-2; D call uncertain. This CDR3 is 13 amino acids long. With 5 bases removed from V and 3 bases from J, the gap between germline ends came to 10 bases. Germline-derived CDR1 and CDR2 are MNHEY and SMNVEV (reference sequence). CDR3 sequence: CASSNRRDYGYTF. In nucleotides, the CDR3 is TGTGCCAGCAGTAATCGACGGGACTATGGCTACACCTTC.

This clonotype was observed at least ten times. The V gene is TRBV6-5, the J gene TRBJ2-3; 10 bases align to TRBD2. V shed 7 bases, J shed 3 bases, and the junction held 10 bases outside the gene matches. Germline V gives CDR1 MNHEY, CDR2 SVGAGI. The CDR3 extends over 16 amino acids. CDR3 DNA: TGTGCCAGCACCCCCCAGCGGGGGGGCCGGACAGATACGCAGTATTTT. This gives the protein CASTPQRGGRTDTQYF.

This clonotype was counted ten times or more. The chain uses TRBV20-1 and TRBJ1-2, with D unclear. The CDR3 runs 12 residues. CDR1 and CDR2 from the germline V gene are DFQATT and SNEGSKA (reference sequence). Deletions cut 6 bases from V and 4 bases from J, with 12 bases between. CDR3 in amino acids: CSAGGPRYGYTF. CDR3 DNA: TGCAGTGCAGGAGGACCGCGCTATGGCTACACCTTC.

This clonotype was detected ten times or more. The CDR3 coding sequence is TGTGCCAGCAGTTTAGACACAGTTAACACCGGGGAGCTGTTTTTT. Its protein product is CASSLDTVNTGELFF. The chain carries TRBV12-3 or TRBV12-4 and TRBJ2-2; D gene unclear. Deletions cut 1 base from V and 2 bases from J, with 8 bases between. The CDR3 is 15 amino acids.

Turning to this clonotype: One base away lies a much larger clone, so this may be a sequencing read error. The V call is TRBV5-1, the J call TRBJ2-5; D gene uncertain. The CDR3 length is 12 residues. Trimming stripped 5 bases from V and 6 bases from J, with 11 bases between. Germline-derived CDR1 and CDR2 are SGHRS and YFSETQ. CDR3 in DNA: TGCGCCAGCAGTTCGGAAGGGAAGACCCAGTACTTC. This translates into CASSSEGKTQYF.

The table lists this clonotype with many counts. The CDR3 DNA is TGCGCCAGCAGCGCGTTAGCGGGGTCTGTTACAGGCGAGCAGTACTTC. It specifies CASSALAGSVTGEQYF. This rearrangement joins TRBV5-1 to TRBJ2-7; 8 bases match TRBD2. V trimming: 4 bases; J trimming: 6 bases; junction bases outside the gene matches: 15. Germline assignment: CDR1 SGHRS and CDR2 YFSETQ. This CDR3 has 16 residues.

This clonotype was seen repeatedly, ten times or more. The chain recombines TRBV5-1 with TRBJ2-3; weak D call: TRBD1 (5 bases). With 7 bases removed from V and 3 bases from J, the gap between germline ends came to 21 bases. Germline CDR1 is SGHRS and CDR2 is YFSETQ. The CDR3 contains 16 residues. CDR3: CASRPRVPFGTDTQYF. The DNA for the CDR3 is TGCGCCAGCCGTCCCAGGGTCCCTTTTGGGACAGATACGCAGTATTTT.

As for this clonotype: Sequence at one end of the junction differs from germline and may be a read error. The CDR3 DNA follows: TGCACCAGCAGCTTGAGAGGGGGCAATCAGCCCCAGCATTTT. It is translated as CTSSLRGGNQPQHF. The chain uses TRBV5-1 and TRBJ1-5; tentatively, D is TRBD1 (5 bases). This CDR3 has 14 residues. Germline assignment: CDR1 SGHRS and CDR2 YFSETQ.

This clonotype was recorded at least ten times. V gene TRBV4-2 combines with J gene TRBJ1-1; D not certain. Trimming left V 1 base short and J 1 base short, with 7 bases between. CDR3 length: 14 residues. The germline V gene has CDR1 LGHNA and CDR2 YNFKEQ. The CDR3 DNA sequence: TGTGCCAGCAGCCAAGCCAGCTGGAACACTGAAGCTTTCTTT. Amino acid sequence: CASSQASWNTEAFF.

This clonotype was observed many times. This chain joins TRBV28 and TRBJ2-7, with 7 positions matching TRBD2. CDR1 is MDHEN, CDR2 SYDVKM, per germline. V dropped 2 bases and J dropped 7; count of bases not matched to a gene: 2. There are 12 residues in the CDR3. The CDR3 bases are TGTGCCAGCAGTTTAGTCGGGGGGGAGCAGTACGTC. Its protein is CASSLVGGEQYV.

This clonotype was counted at least ten times. This chain connects TRBV4-3 to TRBJ2-3, with D tentatively TRBD2 (5 bases). Germline CDR1 reads LGHNA; CDR2 reads YSLEER. The V end was cut by 0 bases, the J end by 5 bases, with 6 bases between. This CDR3 contains 13 residues. This CDR3 is CASSQDRGDTQYF. The CDR3 coding sequence is TGCGCCAGCAGCCAAGACCGGGGAGATACGCAGTATTTT.

The table lists this clonotype with many counts. The V gene is TRBV20-1, the J gene TRBJ2-1; 8 bases are a match to TRBD2. The CDR3 is 15 residues long. Germline loops: CDR1 DFQATT, CDR2 SNEGSKA (reference sequence). The V and J ends lost 1 base and 8 bases, in that order; junction bases with no gene match: 10. CDR3 residues: CSARATSRGGHEQFF. The CDR3 nucleotides are TGCAGTGCTAGAGCCACGAGTCGGGGGGGCCATGAGCAGTTCTTC.

This rearrangement joins TRBV5-1 to TRBJ2-5, with D possibly TRBD2 on 5 matching bases. The CDR3 contains 14 residues. CDR1 is SGHRS and CDR2 is YFSETQ in the germline V gene. V lost 2 bases and J lost 2, with 10 bases in between. Here the CDR3 reads CASSFLAVQETQYF. Here the CDR3 DNA reads TGCGCCAGCAGCTTTCTAGCAGTACAAGAGACCCAGTACTTC. The full variable domain, completed using reference TRBV5-1 and TRBJ2-5, is KAGVTQTPRYLIKTRGQQVTLSCSPISGHRSVSWYQQTPGQGLQFLFEYFSETQRNKGNFPGRFSGRQFSNSRSEMNVSTLELGDSALYLCASSFLAVQETQYFGPGTRLLVL.

Ten or more counts support this clonotype. The CDR3 here is CASRSSGASGNTIYF. CDR3 DNA sequence: TGTGCCAGCAGATCCTCAGGAGCCTCTGGAAACACCATATATTTT. The chain is built from TRBV12-3 or TRBV12-4 and TRBJ1-3; no clear D. Trimming left V 6 bases short and J 0 bases short, with 12 bases between. CDR3 length: 15 amino acids.

This clonotype was observed at least ten times. The V and J genes are TRBV5-1 and TRBJ2-7; 7 nucleotides match TRBD1. J lost 4 bases, V lost 4 bases, and 2 bases had no gene match. Germline CDR1 SGHRS, CDR2 YFSETQ. This CDR3 comprises 12 residues. This CDR3 is CASSLGQYEQYF. CDR3 in DNA: TGCGCCAGCAGCCTGGGACAGTACGAGCAGTACTTC.

The rearrangement uses TRBV20-1 and TRBJ1-1, with D hard to call. CDR1 and CDR2 (germline): DFQATT, SNEGSKA (reference sequence). The CDR3 length is 12 residues. Trimming stripped 3 bases from V and 1 base from J, with 6 bases between. This chain's CDR3 is CSASLWNTEAFF. The CDR3 DNA reads as TGCAGTGCTAGCTTATGGAACACTGAAGCTTTCTTT.

This clonotype was recorded at least ten times. The chain is built from TRBV11-1 and TRBJ2-3, with a possible D match to TRBD2 (6 bases). Germline V CDR1 and CDR2: SGHAT, FQDESV (reference sequence). The CDR3 has 18 amino acids. The V end lost 1 base, the J end lost 0 bases, and 17 bases lay between the germline ends. Here the CDR3 DNA reads TGTGCCAGCAGCTTAGGACTAGATTGGGGCACTAGCACAGATACGCAGTATTTT. It codes for CASSLGLDWGTSTDTQYF. The full variable domain, its missing parts supplied by reference TRBV11-1 and TRBJ2-3, is EAEVAQSPRYKITEKSQAVAFWCDPISGHATLYWYRQILGQGPELLVQFQDESVVDDSQLPKDRFSAERLKGVDSTLKIQPAELGDSAMYLCASSLGLDWGTSTDTQYFGPGTRLTVL.

In its sample, this clonotype was seen many times. The chain employs TRBV20-1 and TRBJ1-6, with D tentatively TRBD1 (6 bases). The V gene's germline CDR1 is DFQATT and CDR2 SNEGSKA (reference sequence). This CDR3 contains 15 residues. Trimming left V 1 base short and J 9 bases short, with 16 bases between. Here the CDR3 reads CSARVQQGVGSPLHF. The CDR3 DNA is TGCAGTGCTAGAGTTCAACAGGGTGTTGGTTCACCCCTCCACTTT.

The V call is TRBV20-1, the J call TRBJ2-1, with D perhaps matching TRBD1 or TRBD2 (5 bases each). Germline-derived CDR1 and CDR2 are DFQATT and SNEGSKA (reference sequence). Trimming pared 8 bases from V and 0 bases from J, leaving 20 bases between. The CDR3 runs to 16 residues. CDR3 in amino acids: CSSWAQGGSSYNEQFF. The CDR3 DNA reads TGCAGTTCCTGGGCCCAGGGTGGGAGCTCCTACAATGAGCAGTTCTTC.

This clonotype was observed many times. The rearrangement joins TRBV4-3 to TRBJ2-3; the match to TRBD1 covers 10 bases. V gave up 3 bases and J gave up 11 bases; unmatched junction bases: 11. Germline CDR1 LGHNA, CDR2 YSLEER. This CDR3 contains 15 residues. DNA for the CDR3: TGCGCCAGCAGCCATGCCGGGACAGGGGCGGTCGGGCAGTATTTT. This encodes CASSHAGTGAVGQYF.

Comments on this clonotype: A read error may be the cause here, since a much bigger clone is one base away. The rearrangement links TRBV5-8 to TRBJ1-3, with TRBD1 as a possible D gene (5 bases). Germline V lookup: CDR1 SGHTS, CDR2 YDEGEE. CDR3 size: 16 residues. The CDR3 region has the DNA TGTGCCAGCGGCTTAGGGGCGACGATATCTGGAAACACCATATATTTT. Amino acid sequence: CASGLGATISGNTIYF.

This clonotype was seen at least ten times. The rearrangement joins TRBV5-1 to TRBJ1-4; D not certain. The CDR3 totals 14 residues. Trimming removed 2 bases at V and 5 bases at J, with 10 bases between. The germline gives CDR1 SGHRS, CDR2 YFSETQ. For the CDR3, the DNA is TGCGCCAGCAGCTTTGGACCGAGCAATGAAAAACTGTTTTTT. Translation: CASSFGPSNEKLFF. Drawing the rest from reference TRBV5-1 and TRBJ1-4, the complete variable domain is KAGVTQTPRYLIKTRGQQVTLSCSPISGHRSVSWYQQTPGQGLQFLFEYFSETQRNKGNFPGRFSGRQFSNSRSEMNVSTLELGDSALYLCASSFGPSNEKLFFGSGTQLSVL.